Following are 4 T cell receptor beta chains from one sample sequenced in a study of identical twins. TCRdb fed the 5' RACE reads into MiXCR, producing one record per CDR3 protein. The data show about 810,000 distinct CDR3 sequences, 9% to 15% seen once. The data also belong to a second study, concerning yellow fever vaccine responses in identical twins.

The sample taken for sequencing was PBMCs. These receptors all come from a woman aged 18-29 years in good health.

In its sample, this clonotype was seen a few times. The chain uses TRBV20-1 and TRBJ1-6; TRBD1 might be the D (6 bases). The germline V gene encodes CDR1 DFQATT and CDR2 SNEGSKA (reference sequence). The CDR3 sequence is 16 residues long. Trimming took 0 bases from V and 13 from J, leaving 22 bases between them. The CDR3 reads CSARDVRGRSGFPLHF. As DNA, the CDR3 is TGCAGTGCTAGAGATGTCAGGGGACGGTCTGGATTTCCCCTCCACTTT.

The CDR3 sequence is CASSPPTSGGRETQYF. The CDR3 DNA follows: TGCGCCAGCAGCCCGCCCACTAGCGGGGGCAGGGAGACCCAGTACTTC. This chain uses TRBV5-1 with TRBJ2-5, with 11 bases that match TRBD2. The CDR3 runs 16 residues. Germline V gene lookup returns CDR1 SGHRS and CDR2 YFSETQ. J gave up 5 bases and V 4 bases, and 10 bases lay outside the gene matches.

Ten or more counts support this clonotype. The chain uses TRBV27 and TRBJ1-1; D ambiguous. Germline V gene data show CDR1 as MNHEY and CDR2 as SMNVEV (reference sequence). CDR3 size: 14 residues. With 5 bases removed from V and 8 bases from J, the gap between germline ends came to 18 bases. CDR3 residues: CASSPRAGEKEAFF. DNA of the CDR3: TGTGCCAGCAGTCCTCGGGCTGGAGAGAAGGAAGCTTTCTTT.

There are many counts of this clonotype. The chain joins TRBV5-1 to TRBJ1-5; D unresolved. Germline lookup yields CDR1 SGHRS and CDR2 YFSETQ. V lost 2 bases, J lost 3 bases, and 6 bases lay in between. This CDR3 comprises 13 residues. The CDR3 DNA sequence: TGCGCCAGCAGCTTTACACTCAATCAGCCCCAGCATTTT. Protein product: CASSFTLNQPQHF. Variable domain in full (rest from reference TRBV5-1 and TRBJ1-5): KAGVTQTPRYLIKTRGQQVTLSCSPISGHRSVSWYQQTPGQGLQFLFEYFSETQRNKGNFPGRFSGRQFSNSRSEMNVSTLELGDSALYLCASSFTLNQPQHFGDGTRLSIL.